Below are 13 T cell receptor beta chains sequenced from a single sample in a study of CD4 T cells in relation to SARS-CoV-2 and coronaviruses. Which antigens these TCRs recognize remains unknown. Profiling relied on immunoSEQ multiplex PCR, and the TCRdb table lists in-frame clones only, not all of them. The table shows some 20,000 clones, with over 60% occurring only once. Before the COVID-19 pandemic, during about 2011-2019, CD4+ T cells were taken from unexposed donors. CD4+ T cells were isolated from the cells after roughly 11 days of culture. Material: CD4+ T cells from PBMCs, cultured in vitro. Receptor source: a human donor in good health.

The CDR3: CASSLVGVGSQYF. Here the CDR3 DNA reads TGTGCCAGCAGTTTAGTGGGGGTTGGTTCGCAGTATTTT. This chain links TRBV12-3 or TRBV12-4 with TRBJ2-3; either TRBD1 or TRBD2 may fit D (5 bases each). The CDR3 covers 13 residues. V was cut by 1 base and J by 10 bases, with 12 bases left in between.

The sample holds one count of this clone. V and J are TRBV3-1 (or the pseudogene TRBV3-2) and TRBJ2-5; D unresolved. The germline V and J ends were trimmed by 4 bases and 5 bases, with 8 bases remaining between them. CDR1 LGHDT and CDR2 YNNKEL come from the germline V gene (reference sequence). This CDR3 is 12 amino acids long. CDR3 nucleotide sequence: TGTGCCAGCAGCCGACACGGGGAGACCCAGTACTTC. It is translated as CASSRHGETQYF.

The V call is TRBV27, the J call TRBJ1-4; D is undetermined. Between the trimmed V and J ends, which lost 5 bases and 3 bases, there was a span of 16 bases. This CDR3 is 16 amino acids long. Germline V lookup: CDR1 MNHEY, CDR2 SMNVEV (reference sequence). The CDR3 DNA sequence: TGTGCCAGCAGTCCCTACACTCTTGCGTCTAATGAAAAACTGTTTTTT. It encodes CASSPYTLASNEKLFF.

The chain joins TRBV19 to TRBJ2-5, with 9 bases lining up with TRBD2. The CDR3 runs 15 residues. Germline V gene lookup returns CDR1 LNHDA and CDR2 SQIVND (reference sequence). The ends lost 6 bases at V and 2 bases at J; junction bases unmatched: 7. CDR3 sequence (DNA): TGTGCCAGTAGCCCGGGACTAGCATTTCAAGAGACCCAGTACTTC. It specifies CASSPGLAFQETQYF.

This chain links TRBV9 with TRBJ1-4; no reliable D call. In germline, CDR1 is SGDLS, CDR2 YYNGEE. V gave up 5 bases and J gave up 0 bases, with 8 bases separating them. This CDR3 is built from 14 residues. This CDR3 reads CASSTSATNEKLFF. DNA for the CDR3: TGTGCCAGCAGTACGAGTGCAACTAATGAAAAACTGTTTTTT.

The rearrangement links TRBV28 to TRBJ2-1; TRBD2 agrees at 9 bases. The germline CDR1 and CDR2 sequences are MDHEN and SYDVKM. The CDR3 is 16 residues long. V lost 5 bases to trimming and J lost 4 bases; unmatched junction nucleotides: 9. In DNA form, the CDR3 reads TGTGCCAGCAGTCCAACAGGAGCGGGAGGTTACAATGAGCAGTTCTTC. Protein: CASSPTGAGGYNEQFF.

This clone has more than one count but fewer than ten. This CDR3 is CASSTDRVGSSPLHF. CDR3 nucleotide sequence: TGTGCCAGCAGTACAGACAGGGTGGGTTCTTCACCCCTCCACTTT. The J gene is TRBJ1-6, the V gene TRBV27; 7 bases are shared with TRBD1. Looked up from germline, CDR1 is MNHEY and CDR2 is SMNVEV (reference sequence). The CDR3 sequence is 15 residues long. V trimming: 5 bases; J trimming: 9 bases; junction bases outside the gene matches: 10.

This sequence joins TRBV5-6 and TRBJ2-4, with 7 nucleotides matching TRBD1. Germline assignment: CDR1 SGHDT and CDR2 YYEEEE. J lost 0 bases, V lost 4 bases, and 7 bases had no gene match. The CDR3 length is 16 residues. Written as DNA, the CDR3 is TGTGCCAGCAGCCCCGGGACAGCTCTAGCCAAAAACATTCAGTACTTC. This codes for CASSPGTALAKNIQYF.

V gene TRBV4-2 combines with J gene TRBJ1-5; D not certain. V lost 0 bases to trimming and J lost 4 bases, with 16 bases between them. CDR3 length: 17 residues. The germline gives CDR1 LGHNA, CDR2 YNFKEQ. The CDR3 here is CASSQEGSSGGNQPQHF. The CDR3 coding sequence is TGTGCCAGCAGCCAAGAGGGATCGTCCGGCGGGAATCAGCCCCAGCATTTT.

This clone was observed a few times. The J gene is TRBJ2-1, the V gene TRBV19; the D gene is possibly TRBD2 (5 bases). Germline V gene sequence: CDR1 LNHDA, CDR2 SQIVND (reference sequence). V lost 4 bases and J lost 0, with 13 bases in between. There are 16 residues in the CDR3. The CDR3 sequence: CASSTVAYSSYNEQFF. CDR3 nucleotide sequence: TGTGCCAGTAGTACGGTAGCGTATAGCTCCTACAATGAGCAGTTCTTC.

This rearrangement joins TRBV5-1 to TRBJ1-1; the D gene is possibly TRBD1 (5 bases). The CDR3 has 14 amino acids. CDR1 is SGHRS and CDR2 is YFSETQ in the germline V gene. Between the trimmed V and J ends, which lost 4 bases and 1 base, there was a span of 11 bases. The CDR3 DNA is TGCGCCAGCAGCCAGGGACTGAGGAACACTGAAGCTTTCTTT. Protein: CASSQGLRNTEAFF. Full variable domain (missing parts from reference TRBV5-1 and TRBJ1-1): KAGVTQTPRYLIKTRGQQVTLSCSPISGHRSVSWYQQTPGQGLQFLFEYFSETQRNKGNFPGRFSGRQFSNSRSEMNVSTLELGDSALYLCASSQGLRNTEAFFGQGTRLTVV.

The V and J genes are TRBV2 and TRBJ1-1, with D possibly being TRBD1 (6 bases). Germline values: CDR1 SNHLY, CDR2 FYNNEI. V gave up 6 bases and J gave up 3 bases, with 14 bases separating them. CDR3 length: 14 residues. The CDR3 region is CASSDRGGYTEAFF. The DNA of the CDR3 is TGTGCCAGCAGCGACCGAGGGGGGTACACTGAAGCTTTCTTT.

The chain carries TRBV7-3 and TRBJ1-2, with D perhaps TRBD1 (5 bases). This CDR3 is 14 amino acids long. Trimming removed 0 bases at V and 6 bases at J, with 11 bases between. Per the germline V gene, CDR1 is SGHTA and CDR2 is FQGTGA. CDR3 amino acids: CASSLTGGGNGYTF. CDR3 nucleotide sequence: TGTGCCAGCAGCTTAACTGGGGGAGGGAATGGCTACACCTTC.